The 8 T cell receptor beta chains below come from one sample, sequenced in a study of shared clonotypes between healthy human individuals. The assay was immunoSEQ multiplex PCR, and TCRdb's table has in-frame clones only and misses some. The sample carries some 2.3 million clones, roughly 93% recorded once. Source material: naive CD4+ T cells from PBMCs. Subset specified: CD45RA+ positively selected. The receptors here all came from a man younger than 35 in good health. Some clones in this sample may be carry-over from other donors' samples.

Turning to this clone: Other DNA sequences of this sample code for an identical CDR3. The V and J genes are TRBV29-1 and TRBJ2-1, with D tentatively TRBD1 or TRBD2 (5 bases each). The V gene lost 0 bases and the J gene lost 1 base, with 13 bases spanning the gap. Germline V CDR1 and CDR2: SQVTM, ANQGSEA. This CDR3 contains 16 residues. The CDR3 DNA sequence: TGCAGCGTTGAAGAGGGGACCGGCGGATCCTACAATGAGCAGTTCTTC. This encodes CSVEEGTGGSYNEQFF.

Turning to this clone: This sample includes further DNA sequences coding for the same CDR3. CDR3 sequence reads: CASSEEGDYGYTF. The CDR3 DNA reads as TGTGCCAGCAGTGAGGAGGGGGACTATGGCTACACCTTC. This chain uses TRBV2 with TRBJ1-2; D possibly corresponds to TRBD1 (6 bases). The germline gives CDR1 SNHLY, CDR2 FYNNEI. Trimming removed 3 bases at V and 3 bases at J, with 8 bases between. The CDR3 is made up of 13 amino acids. The entire variable domain, with the rest obtained from reference TRBV2 and TRBJ1-2, is as follows: EPEVTQTPSHQVTQMGQEVILRCVPISNHLYFYWYRQILGQKVEFLVSFYNNEISEKSEIFDDQFSVERPDGSNFTLKIRSTKLEDSAMYFCASSEEGDYGYTFGSGTRLTVV.

The V call is TRBV28, the J call TRBJ2-2; no reliable D call. V lost 4 bases and J 5 bases, leaving 8 bases between the germline ends. Germline lookup yields CDR1 MDHEN and CDR2 SYDVKM. CDR3 size: 13 residues. The DNA of the CDR3 is TGTGCCAGCAGTTCGAGCCGGACCGGGGAGCTGTTTTTT. It is translated as CASSSSRTGELFF.

V gene TRBV28 combines with J gene TRBJ2-7, with a weak D call TRBD2 (6 bases). Trimming took 3 bases from V and 0 from J, leaving 12 bases between them. CDR1 MDHEN and CDR2 SYDVKM come from the germline V gene. The CDR3 consists of 15 residues. CDR3 protein: CASSLRGRSSYEQYF. CDR3 DNA: TGTGCCAGCAGTTTGCGGGGTAGAAGCTCCTACGAGCAGTACTTC.

As for this clone: The sample carries other DNA sequences with the same CDR3. The genes are TRBV5-4 and TRBJ2-2; perhaps TRBD2 as D (6 bases). V was cut by 2 bases and J by 1 base, with 12 bases left in between. The CDR3 extends over 16 amino acids. Per germline, CDR1 SGHNT and CDR2 YYREEE (reference sequence). The CDR3 coding sequence is TGTGCCAGCAGCTTAGCCGGGACTCTGAACACCGGGGAGCTGTTTTTT. Its protein product is CASSLAGTLNTGELFF.

The chain employs TRBV19 and TRBJ2-7; D is uncertain. The CDR3 is made up of 10 amino acids. Deletions cut 10 bases from V and 3 bases from J, with 7 bases between. Looked up from germline, CDR1 is LNHDA and CDR2 is SQIVND (reference sequence). CDR3 region: CATSRYEQYF. CDR3 DNA sequence: TGTGCCACCTCACGCTACGAGCAGTACTTC.

The table lists this clone with a count of one. The chain has TRBV18 and TRBJ2-5; tentative D call: TRBD1 (6 bases). Per the germline V gene, CDR1 is KGHSH and CDR2 is LQKENI. V lost 2 bases, J lost 1 base, and 14 bases lay in between. The length of the CDR3 is 16 residues. The CDR3 reads CASSPFARGAQETQYF. The CDR3 nucleotides read TGTGCCAGCTCACCATTCGCCAGGGGCGCCCAAGAGACCCAGTACTTC.

This chain uses TRBV7-9 with TRBJ2-7; 12 positions agree with TRBD2. Unmatched junction bases numbered 6, after V lost 6 bases and J lost 3 bases. The V gene's germline CDR1 is SEHNR and CDR2 FQNEAQ (reference sequence). The CDR3 runs 15 residues. In nucleotides, the CDR3 is TGTGCCAGCAGTCATGGACTAGCGGGAATCTACGAGCAGTACTTC. It is translated as CASSHGLAGIYEQYF.